This T cell receptor beta chain was obtained from a study of lymphopenia after photon versus proton radiotherapy. Clones were sequenced by immunoSEQ multiplex PCR, and TCRdb holds only the in-frame ones, with some missing. The table records tens of thousands of clones, 70% to 90% of them present only once. The CDR3 covers 16 residues. V shed 4 bases and J shed 4 bases, with 20 bases lying between them. Germline-derived CDR1 and CDR2 are SGHRS and YFSETQ. Sequenced here: peripheral blood, sampled from a patient treated with photon-based radiotherapy. The chain employs TRBV5-1 and TRBJ1-1, with D possibly being TRBD1 (5 bases). This receptor was taken from a man between 40 and 49 years old with gastric cancer. The CDR3 DNA sequence: TGCGCCAGCAGCGCCGGACGGGGTATGAGGGGCACTGAAGCTTTCTTT. Translating gives CASSAGRGMRGTEAFF. Full variable domain (rest looked up from reference TRBV5-1 and TRBJ1-1): KAGVTQTPRYLIKTRGQQVTLSCSPISGHRSVSWYQQTPGQGLQFLFEYFSETQRNKGNFPGRFSGRQFSNSRSEMNVSTLELGDSALYLCASSAGRGMRGTEAFFGQGTRLTVV.